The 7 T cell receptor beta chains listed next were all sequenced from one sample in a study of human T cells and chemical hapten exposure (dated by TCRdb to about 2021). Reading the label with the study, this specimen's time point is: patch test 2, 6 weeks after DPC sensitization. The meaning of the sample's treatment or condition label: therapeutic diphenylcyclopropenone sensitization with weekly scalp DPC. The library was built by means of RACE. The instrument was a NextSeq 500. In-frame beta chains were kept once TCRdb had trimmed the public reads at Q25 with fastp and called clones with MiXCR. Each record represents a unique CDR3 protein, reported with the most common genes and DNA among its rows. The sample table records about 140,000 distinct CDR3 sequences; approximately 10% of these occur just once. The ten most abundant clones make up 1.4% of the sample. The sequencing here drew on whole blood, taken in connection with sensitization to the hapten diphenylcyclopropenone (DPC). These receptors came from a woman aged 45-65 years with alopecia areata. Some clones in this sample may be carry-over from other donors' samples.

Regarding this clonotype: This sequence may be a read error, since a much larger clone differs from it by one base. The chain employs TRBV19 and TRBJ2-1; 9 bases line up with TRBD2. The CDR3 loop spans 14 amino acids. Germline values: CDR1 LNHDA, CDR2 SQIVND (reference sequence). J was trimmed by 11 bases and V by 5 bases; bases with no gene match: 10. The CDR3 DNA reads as TGTGCCAGTAGTGGTCTAGCGGGATACATTAAGCAGTTCTTC. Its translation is CASSGLAGYIKQFF.

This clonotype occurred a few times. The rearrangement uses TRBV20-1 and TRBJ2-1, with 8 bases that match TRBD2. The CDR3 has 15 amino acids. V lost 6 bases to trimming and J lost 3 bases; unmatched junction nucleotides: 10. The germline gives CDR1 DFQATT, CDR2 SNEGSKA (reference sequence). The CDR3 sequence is CSAPSVAGSYNEQFF. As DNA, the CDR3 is TGCAGTGCCCCGAGTGTAGCGGGGAGCTACAATGAGCAGTTCTTC.

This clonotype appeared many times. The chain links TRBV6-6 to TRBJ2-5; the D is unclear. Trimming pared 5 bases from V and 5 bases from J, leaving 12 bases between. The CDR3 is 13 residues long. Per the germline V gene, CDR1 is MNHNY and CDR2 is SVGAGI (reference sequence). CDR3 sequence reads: CASSPRAEETQYF. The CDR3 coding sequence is TGTGCCAGCAGTCCCCGGGCGGAGGAGACCCAGTACTTC.

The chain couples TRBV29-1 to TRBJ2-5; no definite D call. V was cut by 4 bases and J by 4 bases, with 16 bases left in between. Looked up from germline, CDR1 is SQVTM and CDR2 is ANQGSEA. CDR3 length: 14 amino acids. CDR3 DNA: TGCAGCGTTGTAGCTCCGCGCCGGGCAGAGACCCAGTACTTC. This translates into CSVVAPRRAETQYF.

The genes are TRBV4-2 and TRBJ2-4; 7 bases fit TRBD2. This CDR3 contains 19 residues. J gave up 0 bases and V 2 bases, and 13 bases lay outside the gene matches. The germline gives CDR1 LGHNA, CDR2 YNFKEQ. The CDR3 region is CASSQKEGASGLAKNIQYF. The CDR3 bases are TGTGCCAGCAGCCAAAAAGAAGGGGCTAGCGGATTAGCCAAAAACATTCAGTACTTC.

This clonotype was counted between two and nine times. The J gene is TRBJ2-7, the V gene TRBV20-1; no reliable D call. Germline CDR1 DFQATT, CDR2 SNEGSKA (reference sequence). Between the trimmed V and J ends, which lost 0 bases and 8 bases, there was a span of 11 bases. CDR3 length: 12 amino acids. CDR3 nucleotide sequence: TGCAGTGCTAGAGACCCCGATTTGAAGCAGTACTTC. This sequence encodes CSARDPDLKQYF.

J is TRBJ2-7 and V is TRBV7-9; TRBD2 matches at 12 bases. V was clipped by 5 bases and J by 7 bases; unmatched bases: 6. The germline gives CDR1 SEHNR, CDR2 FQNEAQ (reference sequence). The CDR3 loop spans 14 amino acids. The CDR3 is CASSIGLAGPEQYF. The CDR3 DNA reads TGTGCCAGCAGCATCGGACTAGCGGGGCCGGAGCAGTACTTC. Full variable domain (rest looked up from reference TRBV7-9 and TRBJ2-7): DTGVSQNPRHKITKRGQNVTFRCDPISEHNRLYWYRQTLGQGPEFLTYFQNEAQLEKSRLLSDRFSAERPKGSFSTLEIQRTEQGDSAMYLCASSIGLAGPEQYFGPGTRLTVT.